This T cell receptor beta chain emerged from a study of T cells after yellow fever vaccination. General study results and limits: High-abundance clonotypes from the bulk population could contaminate FACS-sorted repertoires.

TCRdb analysed the 5' RACE reads with MiXCR anew, one entry per CDR3 protein. Counted here are 200,000 to 250,000 distinct CDR3 sequences, 3.2% occurring once; the ten biggest clones make up 2.5% to 3.5%. Concerning this clonotype: Its specificity is not known.

The sequence was obtained from a young man who received the YFV17D yellow fever vaccine. Sample: CD4+ T cells sorted from PBMCs, taken 10 days after the yellow fever booster vaccination.

CDR3 in amino acids: CASSIGRLAGLSDTQYF. CDR3 coding DNA: TGTGCCAGTAGTATAGGGCGCCTAGCGGGATTATCAGATACGCAGTATTTT. V is TRBV19 and J is TRBJ2-3; 9 bases are shared with TRBD2. The J segment lost 4 bases and the V segment lost 1 base, leaving 9 bases of the junction unmatched. Per germline, CDR1 LNHDA and CDR2 SQIVND (reference sequence). The CDR3 length is 17 residues.